This T cell receptor beta chain comes out of a study of blood T cell repertoires in COVID-19. Across the whole study: Acute-phase and convalescent COVID-19 samples originated in the United States, Italy and Spain. T cells, B-cell-depleted T cells, or PBMCs provided the cDNA or gDNA that served as material.

Looked up from germline, CDR1 is KGHDR and CDR2 is SFDVKD. The ends lost 10 bases at V and 4 bases at J; junction bases unmatched: 4. CDR3 length: 14 residues. Generated by immunoSEQ multiplex PCR, the TCRdb table keeps only in-frame clones and is missing some. This sample has roughly 250,000 clones, with 75% to 90% found just once. Sequencing was performed on peripheral blood. This receptor was taken from a man aged 60 to 69 who had recovered from COVID-19. This chain links TRBV24-1 with TRBJ2-2, with TRBD1 matching 11 bases. The chain's CDR3 is CATWGTGGTGELFF. CDR3 nucleotides: TGTGCCACGTGGGGGACAGGGGGCACCGGGGAGCTGTTTTTT.